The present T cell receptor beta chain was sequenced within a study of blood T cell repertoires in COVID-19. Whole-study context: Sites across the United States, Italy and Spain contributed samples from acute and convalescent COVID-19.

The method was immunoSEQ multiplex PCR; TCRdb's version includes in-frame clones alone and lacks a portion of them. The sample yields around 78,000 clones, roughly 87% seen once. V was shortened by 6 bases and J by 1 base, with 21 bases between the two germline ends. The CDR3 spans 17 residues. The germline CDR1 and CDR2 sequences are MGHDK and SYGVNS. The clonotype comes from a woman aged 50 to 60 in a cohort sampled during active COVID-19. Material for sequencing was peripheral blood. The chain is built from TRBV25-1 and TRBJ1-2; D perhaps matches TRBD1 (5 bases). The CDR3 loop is CASSPPGGERGNYGYTF. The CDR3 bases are TGTGCCAGCAGCCCACCGGGGGGTGAAAGGGGTAACTATGGCTACACCTTC.